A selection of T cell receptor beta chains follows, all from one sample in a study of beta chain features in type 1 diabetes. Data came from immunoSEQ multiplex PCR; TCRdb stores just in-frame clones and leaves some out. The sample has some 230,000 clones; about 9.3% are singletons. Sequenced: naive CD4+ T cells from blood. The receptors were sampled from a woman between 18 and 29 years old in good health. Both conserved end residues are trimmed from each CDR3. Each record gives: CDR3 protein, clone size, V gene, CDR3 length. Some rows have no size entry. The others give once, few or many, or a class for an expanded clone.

CDR3 protein: ASSLEEGTEAF
clone size: -
V gene: TRBV7-9
CDR3 length: 11

CDR3 protein: ASSPVFRRLSYEQY
clone size: -
V gene: TRBV18
CDR3 length: 14

CDR3 protein: ASSLPRGEHEQY
clone size: few
V gene: TRBV7-8
CDR3 length: 12

CDR3 protein: ASSQGGVSNQPQH
clone size: -
V gene: TRBV5-4
CDR3 length: 13

CDR3 protein: ASSGTRWNYGYT
clone size: few
V gene: TRBV7-9
CDR3 length: 12

CDR3 protein: ASSPYGGAPNYGYT
clone size: once
V gene: TRBV11-2
CDR3 length: 14

CDR3 protein: ASSQDKAGNQPQH
clone size: few
V gene: TRBV4-1
CDR3 length: 13

CDR3 protein: ASSLKVPGQGPYEQY
clone size: -
V gene: TRBV5-6
CDR3 length: 15

CDR3 protein: ASARAGGSETQY
clone size: few
V gene: TRBV6-5
CDR3 length: 12

CDR3 protein: ASSVEQGLYSNQPQH
clone size: -
V gene: TRBV6-1
CDR3 length: 15

CDR3 protein: ASSLGTSDGYT
clone size: few
V gene: TRBV7-9
CDR3 length: 11

CDR3 protein: ASSLSRQGEAF
clone size: -
V gene: TRBV7-2
CDR3 length: 11

CDR3 protein: ASSEQKNTEAF
clone size: -
V gene: TRBV6-1
CDR3 length: 11

CDR3 protein: ASSTDRGNTGELF
clone size: few
V gene: TRBV5-1
CDR3 length: 13

CDR3 protein: ASSLVFSGRAGNEQF
clone size: few
V gene: TRBV5-1
CDR3 length: 15

CDR3 protein: ASSMRGSNEKLF
clone size: -
V gene: TRBV27
CDR3 length: 12

CDR3 protein: AISRQGQYGYT
clone size: few
V gene: TRBV10-3
CDR3 length: 11

CDR3 protein: AWSGGGSSYNEQF
clone size: many
V gene: TRBV30
CDR3 length: 13

CDR3 protein: ASSEGLTGVVAF
clone size: few
V gene: TRBV2
CDR3 length: 12

CDR3 protein: ASSVVRGMNTEAF
clone size: once
V gene: TRBV9
CDR3 length: 13

CDR3 protein: ASSIQGADTQY
clone size: -
V gene: TRBV19
CDR3 length: 11

CDR3 protein: ASSYRGTEAF
clone size: -
V gene: TRBV5-5
CDR3 length: 10

CDR3 protein: SVFAGVNTGELF
clone size: few
V gene: TRBV29-1
CDR3 length: 12